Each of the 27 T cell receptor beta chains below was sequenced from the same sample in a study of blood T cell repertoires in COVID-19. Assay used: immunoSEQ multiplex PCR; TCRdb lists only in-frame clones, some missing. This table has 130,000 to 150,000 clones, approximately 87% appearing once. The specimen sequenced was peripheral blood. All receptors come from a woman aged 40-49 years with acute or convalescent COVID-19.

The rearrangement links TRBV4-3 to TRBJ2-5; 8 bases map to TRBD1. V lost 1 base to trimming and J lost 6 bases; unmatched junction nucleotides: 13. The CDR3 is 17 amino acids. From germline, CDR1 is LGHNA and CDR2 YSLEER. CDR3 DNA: TGCGCCAGCAGCCAAGGGCTCCACCCCGGACAGGGCCAGACCCAGTACTTC. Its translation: CASSQGLHPGQGQTQYF.

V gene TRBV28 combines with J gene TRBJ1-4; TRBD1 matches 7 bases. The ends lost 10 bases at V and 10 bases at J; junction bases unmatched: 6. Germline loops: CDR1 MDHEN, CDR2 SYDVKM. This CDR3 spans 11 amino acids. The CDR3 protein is CATHRGGKLFF. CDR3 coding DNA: TGTGCCACCCACAGGGGAGGAAAACTGTTTTTT.

The CDR3 coding sequence is TGTGCCAGCTCACCAGCGGGAAAAAGCTCTGGGGCCAACGTCCTGACTTTC. Translated, it gives CASSPAGKSSGANVLTF. The chain carries TRBV18 and TRBJ2-6; D possibly corresponds to TRBD2 (6 bases). V shed 2 bases and J shed 0 bases, with 11 bases lying between them. The CDR3 extends over 17 amino acids. Germline assignment: CDR1 KGHSH and CDR2 LQKENI.

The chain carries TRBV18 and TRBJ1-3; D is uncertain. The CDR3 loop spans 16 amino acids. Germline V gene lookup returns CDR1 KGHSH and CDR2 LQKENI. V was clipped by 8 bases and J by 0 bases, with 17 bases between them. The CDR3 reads CASHVLQVPSGNTIYF. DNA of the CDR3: TGTGCCAGCCACGTCTTGCAGGTCCCCTCTGGAAACACCATATATTTT.

The DNA for the CDR3 is TGTGCCATCAGTGGAGGGGGGGATGGCTACACCTTC. It codes for CAISGGGDGYTF. V usage is TRBV10-3 and J usage is TRBJ1-2, with D maybe TRBD1 (6 bases). Germline V CDR1 and CDR2: ENHRY, SYGVKD. V was trimmed by 4 bases and J by 6 bases, leaving 9 bases between them. The CDR3 is 12 residues long.

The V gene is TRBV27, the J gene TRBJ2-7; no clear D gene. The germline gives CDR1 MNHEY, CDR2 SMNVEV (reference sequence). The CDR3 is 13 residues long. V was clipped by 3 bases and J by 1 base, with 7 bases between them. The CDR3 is CASSLTRSYEQYF. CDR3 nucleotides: TGTGCCAGCAGTTTGACTCGTTCCTACGAGCAGTACTTC.

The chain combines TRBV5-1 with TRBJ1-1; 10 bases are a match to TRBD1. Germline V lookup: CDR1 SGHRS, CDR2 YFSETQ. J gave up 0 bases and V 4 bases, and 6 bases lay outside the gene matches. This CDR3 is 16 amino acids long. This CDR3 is CASSDQGTGVNTEAFF. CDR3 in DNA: TGCGCCAGCAGCGACCAGGGGACAGGGGTGAACACTGAAGCTTTCTTT. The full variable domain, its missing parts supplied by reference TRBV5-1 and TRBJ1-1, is KAGVTQTPRYLIKTRGQQVTLSCSPISGHRSVSWYQQTPGQGLQFLFEYFSETQRNKGNFPGRFSGRQFSNSRSEMNVSTLELGDSALYLCASSDQGTGVNTEAFFGQGTRLTVV.

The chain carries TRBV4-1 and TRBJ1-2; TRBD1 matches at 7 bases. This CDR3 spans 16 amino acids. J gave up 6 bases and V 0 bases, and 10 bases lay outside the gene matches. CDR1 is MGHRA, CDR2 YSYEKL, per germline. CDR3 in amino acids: CASSQDPQGVGDGYTF. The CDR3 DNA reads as TGCGCCAGCAGCCAAGATCCCCAGGGGGTCGGCGATGGCTACACCTTC.

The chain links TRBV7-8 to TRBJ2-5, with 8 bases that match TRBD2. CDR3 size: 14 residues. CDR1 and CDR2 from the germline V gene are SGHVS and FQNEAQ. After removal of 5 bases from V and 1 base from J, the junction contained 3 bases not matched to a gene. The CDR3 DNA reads TGTGCCAGCAGCGGGGGACTAGGCCAAGAGACCCAGTACTTC. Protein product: CASSGGLGQETQYF. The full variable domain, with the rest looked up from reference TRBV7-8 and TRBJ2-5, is GAGVSQSPRYKVAKRGQDVALRCDPISGHVSLFWYQQALGQGPEFLTYFQNEAQLDKSGLPSDRFFAERPEGSVSTLKIQRTQQEDSAVYLCASSGGLGQETQYFGPGTRLLVL.

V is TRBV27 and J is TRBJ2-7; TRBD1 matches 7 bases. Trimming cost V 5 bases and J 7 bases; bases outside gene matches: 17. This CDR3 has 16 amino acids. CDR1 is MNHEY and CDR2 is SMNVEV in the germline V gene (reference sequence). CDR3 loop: CASSIKTGLLQGEQYF. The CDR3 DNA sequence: TGTGCCAGCAGTATAAAGACAGGGCTACTACAGGGGGAGCAGTACTTC.

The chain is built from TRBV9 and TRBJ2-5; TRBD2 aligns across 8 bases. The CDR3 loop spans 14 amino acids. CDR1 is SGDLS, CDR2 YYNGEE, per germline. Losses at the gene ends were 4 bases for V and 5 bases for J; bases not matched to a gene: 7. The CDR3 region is CASSHPASGETQYF. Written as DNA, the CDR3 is TGTGCCAGCAGCCACCCCGCTAGCGGGGAGACCCAGTACTTC. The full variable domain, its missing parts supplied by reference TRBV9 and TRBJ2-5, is DSGVTQTPKHLITATGQRVTLRCSPRSGDLSVYWYQQSLDQGLQFLIQYYNGEERAKGNILERFSAQQFPDLHSELNLSSLELGDSALYFCASSHPASGETQYFGPGTRLLVL.

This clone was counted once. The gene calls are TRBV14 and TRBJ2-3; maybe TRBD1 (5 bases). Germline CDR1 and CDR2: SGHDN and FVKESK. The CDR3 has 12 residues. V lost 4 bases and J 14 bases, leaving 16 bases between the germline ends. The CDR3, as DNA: TGTGCCAGCAGCCTCACAGGTCAGATAAGGTATTTT. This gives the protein CASSLTGQIRYF. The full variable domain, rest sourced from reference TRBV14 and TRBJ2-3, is EAGVTQFPSHSVIEKGQTVTLRCDPISGHDNLYWYRRVMGKEIKFLLHFVKESKQDESGMPNNRFLAERTGGTYSTLKVQPAELEDSGVYFCASSLTGQIRYFGPGTRLTVL.

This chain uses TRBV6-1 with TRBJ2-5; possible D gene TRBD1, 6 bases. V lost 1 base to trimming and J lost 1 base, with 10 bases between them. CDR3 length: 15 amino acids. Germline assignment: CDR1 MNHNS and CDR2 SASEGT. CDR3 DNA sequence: TGTGCCAGCAGTGAAGGTCAGGGGTTCCAAGAGACCCAGTACTTC. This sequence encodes CASSEGQGFQETQYF.

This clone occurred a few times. The CDR3, as DNA: TGTGCCAGTACCGAAGGACAGCGCCTCTATAGCAATCAGCCCCAGCATTTT. It codes for CASTEGQRLYSNQPQHF. J is TRBJ1-5 and V is TRBV19; D perhaps matches TRBD1 (6 bases). Germline V CDR1 and CDR2: LNHDA, SQIVND (reference sequence). This CDR3 spans 17 amino acids. The V end was cut by 7 bases, the J end by 0 bases, with 19 bases between.

Here the CDR3 DNA reads TGTGCCATCAGTGGGGGACAGGTGGCCCCCACCGGGGAGCTGTTTTTT. Its translation: CAISGGQVAPTGELFF. The chain has TRBV10-3 and TRBJ2-2; TRBD1 agrees at 8 bases. The CDR3 contains 16 residues. Unmatched junction bases numbered 8, after V lost 4 bases and J lost 4 bases. Germline loops: CDR1 ENHRY, CDR2 SYGVKD.

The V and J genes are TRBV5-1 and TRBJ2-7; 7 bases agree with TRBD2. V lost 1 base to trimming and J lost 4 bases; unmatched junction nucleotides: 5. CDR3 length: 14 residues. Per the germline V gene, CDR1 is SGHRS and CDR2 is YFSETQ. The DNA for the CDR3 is TGCGCCAGCAGCTTGATGGGCGGGAGTTACGAGCAGTACTTC. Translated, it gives CASSLMGGSYEQYF.

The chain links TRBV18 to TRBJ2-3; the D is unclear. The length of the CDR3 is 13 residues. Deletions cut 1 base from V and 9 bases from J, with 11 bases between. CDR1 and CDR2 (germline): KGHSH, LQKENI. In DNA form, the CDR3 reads TGTGCCAGCTCACCACGAGACTCTGCGACGCAGTATTTT. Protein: CASSPRDSATQYF.

CDR3 region: CASSLVVQGGDTQYF. The CDR3 DNA follows: TGCGCCAGCAGCTTGGTAGTACAGGGGGGTGATACGCAGTATTTT. The chain uses TRBV5-1 and TRBJ2-3; 8 bases fit TRBD1. This CDR3 contains 15 residues. Germline V gives CDR1 SGHRS, CDR2 YFSETQ. V lost 0 bases and J lost 6; bases outside the gene matches: 6.

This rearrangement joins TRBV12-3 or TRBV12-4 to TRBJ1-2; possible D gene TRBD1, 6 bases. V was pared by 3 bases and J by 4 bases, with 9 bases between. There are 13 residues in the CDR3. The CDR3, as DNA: TGTGCCAGCAGTTTTCAACAGGGCTATGGCTACACCTTC. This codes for CASSFQQGYGYTF.

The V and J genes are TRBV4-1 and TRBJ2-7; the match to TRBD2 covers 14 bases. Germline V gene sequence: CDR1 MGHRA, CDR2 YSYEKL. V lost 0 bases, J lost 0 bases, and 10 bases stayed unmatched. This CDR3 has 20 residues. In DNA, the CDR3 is TGCGCCAGCAGCCAAGAAGCTCGGACTAGCGGGAGGCAGAGCTCCTACGAGCAGTACTTC. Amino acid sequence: CASSQEARTSGRQSSYEQYF.

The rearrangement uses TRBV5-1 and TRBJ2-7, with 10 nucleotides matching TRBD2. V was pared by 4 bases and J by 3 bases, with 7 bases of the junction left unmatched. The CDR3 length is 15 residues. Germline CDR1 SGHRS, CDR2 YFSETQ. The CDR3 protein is CASSIVAGGHYEQYF. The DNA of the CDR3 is TGCGCCAGCAGCATCGTAGCGGGGGGCCACTACGAGCAGTACTTC.

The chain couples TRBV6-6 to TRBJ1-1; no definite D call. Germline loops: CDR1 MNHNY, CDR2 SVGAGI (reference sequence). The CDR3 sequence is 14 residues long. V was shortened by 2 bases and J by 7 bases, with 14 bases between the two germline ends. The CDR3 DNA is TGTGCCAGCAGTTACCCAGAGGAGGGAGTTGAAGCTTTCTTT. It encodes CASSYPEEGVEAFF.

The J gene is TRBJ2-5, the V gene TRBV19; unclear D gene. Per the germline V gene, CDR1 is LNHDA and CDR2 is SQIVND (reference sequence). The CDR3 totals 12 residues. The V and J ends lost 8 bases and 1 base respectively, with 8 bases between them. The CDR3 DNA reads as TGTGCCAGTGGGCACAGCCAAGAGACCCAGTACTTC. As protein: CASGHSQETQYF. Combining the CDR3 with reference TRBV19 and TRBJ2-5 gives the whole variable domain DGGITQSPKYLFRKEGQNVTLSCEQNLNHDAMYWYRQDPGQGLRLIYYSQIVNDFQKGDIAEGYSVSREKKESFPLTVTSAQKNPTAFYLCASGHSQETQYFGPGTRLLVL.

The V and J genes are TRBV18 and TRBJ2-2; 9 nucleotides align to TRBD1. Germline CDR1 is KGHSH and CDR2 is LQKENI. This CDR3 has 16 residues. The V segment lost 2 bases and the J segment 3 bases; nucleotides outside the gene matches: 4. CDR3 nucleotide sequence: TGTGCCAGCTCACCATCAGGGACAGGGTACACCGGGGAGCTGTTTTTT. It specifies CASSPSGTGYTGELFF.

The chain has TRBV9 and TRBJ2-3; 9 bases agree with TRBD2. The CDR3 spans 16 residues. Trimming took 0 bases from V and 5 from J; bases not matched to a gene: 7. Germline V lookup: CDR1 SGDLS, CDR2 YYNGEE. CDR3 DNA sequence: TGTGCCAGCAGCGTAGAGGGAGGACTAGCGAGAGATACGCAGTATTTT. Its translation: CASSVEGGLARDTQYF.

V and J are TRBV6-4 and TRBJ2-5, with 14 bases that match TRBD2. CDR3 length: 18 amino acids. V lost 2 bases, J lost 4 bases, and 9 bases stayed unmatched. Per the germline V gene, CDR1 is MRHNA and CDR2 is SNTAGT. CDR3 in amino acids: CASSDRWTSGGQGETQYF. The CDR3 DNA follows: TGTGCCAGCAGTGACAGATGGACTAGCGGGGGGCAAGGAGAGACCCAGTACTTC.

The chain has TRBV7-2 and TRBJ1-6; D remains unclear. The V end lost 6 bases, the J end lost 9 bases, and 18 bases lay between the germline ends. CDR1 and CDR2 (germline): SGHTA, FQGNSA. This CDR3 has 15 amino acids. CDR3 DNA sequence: TGTGCCAGCAGACCGTCAGATGGTTCCCTTTCACCCCTCCACTTT. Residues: CASRPSDGSLSPLHF.